This TCR beta chain was profiled in a study of spatial heterogeneity in lung cancer. Time point described: sample taken at primary tumor resection. Unsorted whole RNA of tumor, nontumor lung or frozen PBMC was sequenced. TCRdb processed the 5' RACE reads anew with MiXCR; each CDR3 protein has one entry. The table records about 23,000 distinct CDR3 sequences, approximately 4.6% of them present only once. Study observations and caveats: In blood, ubiquitous expanded tumor TCRs appeared more at resection than follow-up.

The V end lost 4 bases, the J end lost 5 bases, and 9 bases lay between the germline ends. The germline V gene has CDR1 ENHRY and CDR2 SYGVKD. This CDR3 comprises 13 residues. This clonotype has a count of ten or more. Its antigen remains unidentified. The J gene is TRBJ1-5, the V gene TRBV10-3, with a possible D match to TRBD1 (5 bases). Sequencing was performed on PBMCs, taken at surgery. The clonotype was recovered from a male donor with early-stage non-small cell lung cancer. The CDR3 sequence: CAISAREDQPQHF. CDR3 bases: TGTGCCATCAGTGCCAGGGAAGATCAGCCCCAGCATTTT.